The rows below give T cell receptor beta chains drawn from one sample of a study of early T cells in non-severe SARS-CoV-2 infection. TCRdb ran MiXCR on the 5' RACE reads and lists one entry per CDR3 protein. The repertoire holds roughly 60,000 distinct CDR3 sequences, with roughly 8% as singletons. The sequencing sample was made of whole blood. The origin of the receptors is an adult who was a healthcare worker with PCR-confirmed SARS-CoV-2 infection or an uninfected control (not recorded which). Each CDR3 is given with its conserved first and last residue. D genes are given only for firm matches. Clone size is stated in some rows and not others, as once, few, many or a class when expanded.

TRBV27,TRBJ1-4,few,TRBD1,TGTGCCAGCCGGGAGGACAGGGTGGGTGAAAAACTGTTTTTT,CASREDRVGEKLFF
TRBV7-9,TRBJ2-3,many,NA,TGTGCCAGCAGCCCTCAAAGACAGGAGGATACGCAGTATTTT,CASSPQRQEDTQYF
TRBV18,TRBJ2-5,few,NA,TGTGCCAGCTCACTAGACGCAGGCCTAGAGACCCAGTACTTC,CASSLDAGLETQYF
TRBV3-1,TRBJ2-1,NA,TRBD1,TGTGCCAGCAGCCAACTCTCCGGGACAGGGGACAATGAGCAGTTCTTC,CASSQLSGTGDNEQFF
TRBV11-2,TRBJ2-3,many,NA,TGTGCCAGCAGCTCTCATACAGATACGCAGTATTTT,CASSSHTDTQYF
TRBV28,TRBJ2-2,many,NA,TGTGCCAGCAGTGGTATTACCGGGACGACCGCTCCCACCGGGGAGCTGTTTTTT,CASSGITGTTAPTGELFF
TRBV7-2,TRBJ1-2,few,NA,TGTGCCAGCAGCCTGGCGGGGGTCAACTATGGCTACACCTTC,CASSLAGVNYGYTF
TRBV28,TRBJ1-2,many,TRBD1,TGTGCCAGCAGAGGACAGGGAGAGCGTTACACCTTC,CASRGQGERYTF
TRBV28,TRBJ2-3,NA,TRBD2,TGTGCCAGCAGTTCATGGACTAGCGGTAACACAGATACGCAGTATTTT,CASSSWTSGNTDTQYF
TRBV5-1,TRBJ2-3,NA,NA,TGCGCCAGCAGCTTGGCCAGCGGCACAGATACACAGTATTTT,CASSLASGTDTQYF
TRBV14,TRBJ2-7,many,TRBD2,TGTGCCAGCAGCCCACTAGCGGGAGGGCCAAACGAGCAGTACTTC,CASSPLAGGPNEQYF
TRBV11-2,TRBJ2-1,many,TRBD2,TGTGCCAGCAGCTTATCCGGGACTAGCGCCTACAATGAGCAGTTCTTC,CASSLSGTSAYNEQFF
TRBV7-7,TRBJ1-1,NA,NA,TGTGCCAGCAGCCCTTCAGTGAACACTGAAGCTTTCTTT,CASSPSVNTEAFF
TRBV20-1,TRBJ2-3,many,NA,TGCAGTGCTTCTCCCTGGACGGGCACAGATACGCAGTATTTT,CSASPWTGTDTQYF
TRBV20-1,TRBJ2-7,few,TRBD2,TGCAGTGCCTTTAGCGGGAATTCCTACGAGCAGTACTTC,CSAFSGNSYEQYF
TRBV10-2,TRBJ2-3,NA,TRBD2,TGCGCCAGCAGACTCGGGAGGGTTCGAACAGATACGCAGTATTTT,CASRLGRVRTDTQYF
TRBV5-1,TRBJ2-3,few,TRBD2,TGCGCCAGCAGCCTACTAGCGGTCACAGATACGCAGTATTTT,CASSLLAVTDTQYF
TRBV5-1,TRBJ1-4,many,TRBD1,TGCGCCAGCAGCATACAGGGGGGAAGTGAAAAACTGTTTTTT,CASSIQGGSEKLFF
TRBV11-2,TRBJ2-1,many,TRBD2,TGTGCCAGCAGCTCTATCGGGACTAGCGGGAGAAATGAGCAGTTCTTC,CASSSIGTSGRNEQFF
TRBV5-1,TRBJ1-5,many,TRBD1,TGCGCCAGCAGCTTGTGGACAGGGGTCGGGCAGCCCCAGCATTTT,CASSLWTGVGQPQHF
TRBV19,TRBJ2-1,few,NA,TGTGCCAGTAGTATACTTGGGAGCCCCGCCTACAATGAGCAGTTCTTC,CASSILGSPAYNEQFF
TRBV28,TRBJ2-3,many,TRBD2,TGTGCCAGCAGACGGACTAGCGGGAGGGGAGATACGCAGTATTTT,CASRRTSGRGDTQYF
TRBV9,TRBJ2-1,few,TRBD2,TGTGCCAGCAGCCCTAGCGGGAGTGGGAATGAGCAGTTCTTC,CASSPSGSGNEQFF
TRBV6-2/TRBV6-3,TRBJ2-1,NA,TRBD2,TGTGCCAGCAGTACCCGAGAGGGGGCCCGGACTAGCGGGAGAGCTGCGTCGCAGTTCTTC,CASSTREGARTSGRAASQFF
TRBV7-9,TRBJ1-2,many,NA,TGTGCCAGCAGCCTTATTAACCCCGGCTACACCTTC,CASSLINPGYTF
TRBV29-1,TRBJ2-3,few,TRBD2,TGCAGCGTTGCCAGGGCTAGCGGGAGGGTTAGCACAGATACGCAGTATTTT,CSVARASGRVSTDTQYF
TRBV11-2,TRBJ2-1,few,TRBD2,TGTGCCAGCACCCTCGATGTGAACCCGGGAGGGGCAGGGTATGAGCAGTTCTTC,CASTLDVNPGGAGYEQFF
TRBV5-6,TRBJ2-1,NA,TRBD2,TGTGCCAGCAGCTTGGCCGGTAGCGGGAAGGTGGAGAATGAGCAGTTCTTC,CASSLAGSGKVENEQFF
TRBV19,TRBJ2-4,NA,TRBD1,TGTGCCAGTAGTGTCCGGGACAGGGGAAACATTCAGTACTTC,CASSVRDRGNIQYF
TRBV12-3/TRBV12-4,TRBJ1-2,few,NA,TGTGCCAGCAGCTGGACCGGGACCGACTATGGCTACACCTTC,CASSWTGTDYGYTF
TRBV7-9,TRBJ2-5,many,NA,TGTGCCAGCAGCTCCCCTCCGTTACAGGGAAGCGAGACCCAGTACTTC,CASSSPPLQGSETQYF
TRBV27,TRBJ2-2,few,TRBD1,TGTGCCAGCAGTTTAATAGGGGGCAACACCGGGGAGCTGTTTTTT,CASSLIGGNTGELFF
TRBV2,TRBJ2-5,NA,TRBD2,TGTGCCAGCAGTCTTGGACTAGCGGGAAGAGAGACCCAGTACTTC,CASSLGLAGRETQYF
TRBV7-2,TRBJ2-1,few,NA,TGTGCCAGCAGCTTAGAGAGACAGAATGAGCAGTTCTTC,CASSLERQNEQFF
TRBV7-3,TRBJ1-1,NA,TRBD1,TGTGCCAGCAGCCTAAGAGGGGGCGCTGAAGCTTTCTTT,CASSLRGGAEAFF
TRBV7-2,TRBJ2-3,NA,TRBD2,TGTGCCAGCAGCTGGAGACTAGCGGGATCGGGGGCAGATACGCAGTATTTT,CASSWRLAGSGADTQYF